The 23 T cell receptor beta chains presented below share a single source sample, sequenced in a study of blood T cell repertoires in COVID-19. Data came from immunoSEQ multiplex PCR; TCRdb stores just in-frame clones and leaves some out. The sample lists approximately 220,000 clones, 83% occurring once. Sequenced material: PBMCs or T cells enriched from blood (not recorded which). These receptors were taken from a woman between 45 and 60 years old who had been exposed to COVID-19.

The genes are TRBV27 and TRBJ1-5, with TRBD1 identical over 7 bases. V was clipped by 5 bases and J by 4 bases; unmatched bases: 5. Per germline, CDR1 MNHEY and CDR2 SMNVEV (reference sequence). This CDR3 has 14 amino acids. For the CDR3, the DNA is TGTGCCAGCAGTCGGGACAGCTGGAATCAGCCCCAGCATTTT. Translating gives CASSRDSWNQPQHF.

CDR3 loop: CASSVEGSGAGETQYF. The DNA of the CDR3 is TGTGCCAGCAGCGTAGAAGGTAGCGGGGCTGGGGAGACCCAGTACTTC. The chain employs TRBV9 and TRBJ2-5, with 8 bases fitting TRBD2. This CDR3 is 16 amino acids long. Looked up from germline, CDR1 is SGDLS and CDR2 is YYNGEE. Trimming took 0 bases from V and 5 from J; bases not matched to a gene: 9. The variable domain in full, with the rest retrieved from reference TRBV9 and TRBJ2-5, is DSGVTQTPKHLITATGQRVTLRCSPRSGDLSVYWYQQSLDQGLQFLIQYYNGEERAKGNILERFSAQQFPDLHSELNLSSLELGDSALYFCASSVEGSGAGETQYFGPGTRLLVL.

The chain uses TRBV5-3 and TRBJ1-2; D gene unclear. TRBV5-3 is labeled an ORF, and its function is uncertain. The CDR3 runs to 13 residues. V was trimmed by 3 bases and J by 4 bases, leaving 10 bases between them. CDR3 protein: CARSSGQRYGYTF. The CDR3 bases are TGTGCCAGAAGCTCGGGTCAACGCTATGGCTACACCTTC.

This chain uses TRBV7-8 with TRBJ1-2; 8 nucleotides align to TRBD1. This CDR3 region has 15 residues. The V segment lost 4 bases and the J segment 3 bases; nucleotides outside the gene matches: 7. Germline loops: CDR1 SGHVS, CDR2 FQNEAQ. CDR3 protein: CASSSPGQVDYGYTF. The CDR3 nucleotides read TGTGCCAGCAGCTCCCCGGGACAGGTTGACTATGGCTACACCTTC.

Only one count was recorded for this clone. CDR3 in amino acids: CASRGEGGGNQPQHF. CDR3 in DNA: TGTGCCAGCAGGGGGGAAGGGGGTGGCAATCAGCCCCAGCATTTT. The chain is built from TRBV25-1 and TRBJ1-5; D is perhaps TRBD1 (6 bases). This CDR3 is built from 15 residues. With 6 bases removed from V and 2 bases from J, the gap between germline ends came to 14 bases. Looked up from germline, CDR1 is MGHDK and CDR2 is SYGVNS.

The chain uses TRBV9 and TRBJ2-6, with D tentatively TRBD2 (7 bases). The CDR3 contains 19 residues. Germline V gene sequence: CDR1 SGDLS, CDR2 YYNGEE. V was trimmed by 4 bases and J by 2 bases, leaving 22 bases between them. CDR3 coding DNA: TGTGCCAGCAGCCCCAAACGAGTGGGGGGGGCAACTGGGGCCAACGTCCTGACTTTC. It encodes CASSPKRVGGATGANVLTF.

This clone was observed a single time. CDR3 sequence reads: CASSEPERRAFF. In DNA form, the CDR3 reads TGTGCCAGCAGTGAACCGGAGCGGAGAGCTTTCTTT. The chain has TRBV6-1 and TRBJ1-1, with D unclear. Germline V gene data show CDR1 as MNHNS and CDR2 as SASEGT. Trimming removed 2 bases at V and 10 bases at J, with 11 bases between. CDR3 length: 12 amino acids.

The chain carries TRBV7-2 and TRBJ1-1; TRBD1 matches at 9 bases. Trimming took 5 bases from V and 3 from J; bases not matched to a gene: 7. CDR1 SGHTA and CDR2 FQGNSA come from the germline V gene. The CDR3 covers 15 residues. The CDR3 protein is CASSPQTGGDTEAFF. DNA for the CDR3: TGTGCCAGCAGCCCTCAGACAGGGGGAGACACTGAAGCTTTCTTT.

This clone was picked up many times. The chain uses TRBV12-3 or TRBV12-4 and TRBJ1-1; D unresolved. The CDR3 is made up of 13 amino acids. Trimming left V 7 bases short and J 2 bases short, with 11 bases between. CDR3 nucleotide sequence: TGTGCCAGCACCCAGAGGGAAAACACTGAAGCTTTCTTT. Its translation is CASTQRENTEAFF.

This chain uses TRBV7-2 with TRBJ1-1; 8 positions match TRBD1. Germline V gives CDR1 SGHTA, CDR2 FQGNSA. CDR3 length: 16 residues. Trimming cost V 5 bases and J 2 bases; bases outside gene matches: 10. The CDR3 bases are TGTGCCAGCAGCCCCTACCTAGGACAGGGTAACACTGAAGCTTTCTTT. Translating it yields CASSPYLGQGNTEAFF. Complete variable domain (other parts from reference TRBV7-2 and TRBJ1-1): GAGVSQSPSNKVTEKGKDVELRCDPISGHTALYWYRQSLGQGLEFLIYFQGNSAPDKSGLPSDRFSAERTGGSVSTLTIQRTQQEDSAVYLCASSPYLGQGNTEAFFGQGTRLTVV.

This chain uses TRBV4-2 with TRBJ2-7; possibly TRBD2 for D (6 bases). V was pared by 0 bases and J by 5 bases, with 17 bases between. This CDR3 contains 16 residues. Germline CDR1 and CDR2: LGHNA and YNFKEQ. The CDR3 sequence is CASSQERAGTPDEQYF. Here the CDR3 DNA reads TGTGCCAGCAGCCAAGAGCGGGCGGGGACGCCTGACGAGCAGTACTTC.

This clone has a count of ten or more. The chain joins TRBV15 to TRBJ1-1; tentatively, D is TRBD1 (6 bases). V lost 0 bases and J lost 1, with 12 bases in between. There are 16 residues in the CDR3. Per germline, CDR1 LNHNV and CDR2 YYDKDF (reference sequence). The DNA for the CDR3 is TGTGCCACCAGCAGAGATCGAGCAGGGGAGAACACTGAAGCTTTCTTT. Translating it yields CATSRDRAGENTEAFF.

This chain links TRBV24-1 with TRBJ2-1, with TRBD1 matching 8 bases. V lost 4 bases and J lost 2; bases outside the gene matches: 6. This CDR3 has 16 residues. Per the germline V gene, CDR1 is KGHDR and CDR2 is SFDVKD. In nucleotides, the CDR3 is TGTGCCACCAGTGACCCCGGGACAGGCACCTACAATGAGCAGTTCTTC. This gives the protein CATSDPGTGTYNEQFF.

The chain is built from TRBV11-2 and TRBJ2-1; the D gene is possibly TRBD1 (5 bases). From germline, CDR1 is SGHAT and CDR2 FQNNGV. Between the trimmed V and J ends, which lost 1 base and 8 bases, there was a span of 12 bases. The CDR3 consists of 14 residues. Here the CDR3 DNA reads TGTGCCAGCAGCTTAGTTTCTATCAGGGATGAGCAGTTCTTC. Translating gives CASSLVSIRDEQFF.

The rearrangement links TRBV6-1 to TRBJ1-2; D is perhaps TRBD1 (6 bases). The CDR3 is 15 amino acids. Germline-derived CDR1 and CDR2 are MNHNS and SASEGT. V was trimmed by 7 bases and J by 8 bases, leaving 23 bases between them. The CDR3 sequence is CASTPSLQGGRGYTF. The CDR3 nucleotides read TGTGCCAGCACCCCTTCCCTACAGGGCGGCAGGGGCTACACCTTC.

The chain links TRBV29-1 to TRBJ1-1; tentative D call: TRBD1 (5 bases). Trimming cost V 4 bases and J 0 bases, with 12 bases left between them. Germline loops: CDR1 SQVTM, CDR2 ANQGSEA. The CDR3 loop spans 14 amino acids. In DNA form, the CDR3 reads TGCAGCGTTGTAAGGGGAAACATGAACACTGAAGCTTTCTTT. It specifies CSVVRGNMNTEAFF. The entire variable domain, with the rest obtained from reference TRBV29-1 and TRBJ1-1, is as follows: SAVISQKPSRDICQRGTSLTIQCQVDSQVTMMFWYRQQPGQSLTLIATANQGSEATYESGFVIDKFPISRPNLTFSTLTVSNMSPEDSSIYLCSVVRGNMNTEAFFGQGTRLTVV.

J is TRBJ1-2 and V is TRBV7-8, with D perhaps TRBD1 (6 bases). Germline V lookup: CDR1 SGHVS, CDR2 FQNEAQ. This CDR3 has 15 amino acids. V was trimmed by 5 bases and J by 2 bases, leaving 15 bases between them. CDR3 residues: CASSRDRPSNYGYTF. The CDR3 nucleotides are TGTGCCAGCAGCCGAGACAGGCCTTCAAACTATGGCTACACCTTC.

The rearrangement links TRBV5-6 to TRBJ1-2; D unresolved. Germline lookup yields CDR1 SGHDT and CDR2 YYEEEE. This CDR3 region has 14 residues. The germline V and J ends were trimmed by 6 bases and 0 bases, with 12 bases remaining between them. CDR3 nucleotide sequence: TGTGCCAGCACCCCCCCCGAGGCTAACTATGGCTACACCTTC. This gives the protein CASTPPEANYGYTF.

This chain connects TRBV12-5 to TRBJ1-1; tentative D call: TRBD1 (6 bases). This CDR3 is built from 13 residues. Germline lookup yields CDR1 LGHNT and CDR2 FRNRAP. Between the trimmed V and J ends, which lost 7 bases and 1 base, there was a span of 10 bases. The chain's CDR3 is CASALTGNTEAFF. The DNA for the CDR3 is TGTGCTAGTGCCCTGACAGGGAACACTGAAGCTTTCTTT.

As regards this clone: Other nucleotide sequences in the sample specify the same CDR3. The rearrangement joins TRBV3-1 (or the pseudogene TRBV3-2) to TRBJ1-2; 8 bases are a match to TRBD1. The CDR3 is 14 amino acids. Germline V CDR1 and CDR2: LGHDT, YNNKEL (reference sequence). J lost 4 bases, V lost 4 bases, and 5 bases had no gene match. The CDR3 sequence: CASSLTGGGYGYTF. CDR3 coding DNA: TGTGCCAGCAGCCTAACAGGGGGGGGCTATGGCTACACCTTC.

This chain links TRBV7-9 with TRBJ2-1; maybe TRBD2 (6 bases). The CDR3 runs 17 residues. Germline V CDR1 and CDR2: SEHNR, FQNEAQ (reference sequence). With 4 bases removed from V and 0 bases from J, the gap between germline ends came to 16 bases. The CDR3 DNA reads as TGTGCCAGCAGCTCCCTACCGACTAGTTCCTCCTACAATGAGCAGTTCTTC. This codes for CASSSLPTSSSYNEQFF.

CDR3 sequence: CASSLAIEREQYF. In DNA form, the CDR3 reads TGTGCCAGCAGCTTAGCGATCGAGCGCGAGCAGTACTTC. The chain combines TRBV7-8 with TRBJ2-7; D is ambiguous. The CDR3 totals 13 residues. In germline, CDR1 is SGHVS, CDR2 FQNEAQ. V shed 0 bases and J shed 6 bases, with 9 bases lying between them.

This clone was detected once. The chain is built from TRBV6-6 and TRBJ2-1; D is possibly TRBD1 or TRBD2 (5 bases each). The CDR3 totals 13 residues. Germline V gene lookup returns CDR1 MNHNY and CDR2 SVGAGI (reference sequence). The V end was cut by 6 bases, the J end by 8 bases, with 14 bases between. CDR3 loop: CASSRGAGYEQFF. As DNA, the CDR3 is TGTGCCAGCAGCCGAGGGGCCGGGTATGAGCAGTTCTTC.